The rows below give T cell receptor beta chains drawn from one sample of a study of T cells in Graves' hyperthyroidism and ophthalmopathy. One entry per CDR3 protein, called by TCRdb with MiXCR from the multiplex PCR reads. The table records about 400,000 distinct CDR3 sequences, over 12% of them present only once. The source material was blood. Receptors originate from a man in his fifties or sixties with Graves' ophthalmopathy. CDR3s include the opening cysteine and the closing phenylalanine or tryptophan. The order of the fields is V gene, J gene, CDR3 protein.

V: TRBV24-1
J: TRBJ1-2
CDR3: CATSARQGGGSYGYTF

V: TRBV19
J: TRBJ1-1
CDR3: CASSNHRGPTPAFF

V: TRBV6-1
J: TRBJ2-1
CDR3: CASFEGQVHGAPNEQFF

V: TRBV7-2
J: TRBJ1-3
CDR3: CASSLALSLSGNTIYF

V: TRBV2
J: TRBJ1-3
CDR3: CASSPSYHHSGNTIYF

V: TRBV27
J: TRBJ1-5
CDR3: CASSSLGGGEQPQHF

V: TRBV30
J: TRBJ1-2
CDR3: CAWTVDTAFGYTF

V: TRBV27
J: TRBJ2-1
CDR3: CASSLGGPYNEQFF

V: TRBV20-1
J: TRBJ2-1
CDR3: CSAPKGWGEGRGEQFF

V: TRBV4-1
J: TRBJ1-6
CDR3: CASSHIGRKKNSPLHF

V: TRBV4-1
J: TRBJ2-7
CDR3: CASSQVGTSGSTHEQYF

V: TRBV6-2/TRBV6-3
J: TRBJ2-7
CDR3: CASSARAGPPYEQYF

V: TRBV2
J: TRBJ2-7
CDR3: CASSLTGGKSSYEQYF

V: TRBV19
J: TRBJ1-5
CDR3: CASSKDRDGNQPQHF

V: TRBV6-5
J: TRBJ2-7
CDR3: CASSYSPGQSSYEQYF

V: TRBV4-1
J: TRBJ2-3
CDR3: CASSQGPPGTGRVNTQYF

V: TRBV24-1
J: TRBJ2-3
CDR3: CATSDPNPRINTDTQYF